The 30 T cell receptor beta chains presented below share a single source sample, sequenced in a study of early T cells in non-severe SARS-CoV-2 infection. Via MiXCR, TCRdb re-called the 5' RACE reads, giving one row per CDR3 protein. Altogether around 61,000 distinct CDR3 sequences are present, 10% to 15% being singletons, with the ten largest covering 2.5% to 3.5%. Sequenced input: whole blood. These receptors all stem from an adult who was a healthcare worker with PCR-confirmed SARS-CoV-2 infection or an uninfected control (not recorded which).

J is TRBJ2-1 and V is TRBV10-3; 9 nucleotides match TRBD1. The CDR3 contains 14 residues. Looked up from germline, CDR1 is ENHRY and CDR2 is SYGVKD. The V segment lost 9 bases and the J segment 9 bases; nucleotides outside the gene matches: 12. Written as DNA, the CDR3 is TGTGCCATACTCCGGGACAGGGATGTGGGTGAGCAGTTCTTC. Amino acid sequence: CAILRDRDVGEQFF.

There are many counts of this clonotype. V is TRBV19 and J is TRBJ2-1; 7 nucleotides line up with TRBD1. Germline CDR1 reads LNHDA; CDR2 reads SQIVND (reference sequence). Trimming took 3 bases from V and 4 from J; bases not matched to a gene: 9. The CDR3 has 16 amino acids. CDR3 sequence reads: CASSMIATGQYNEQFF. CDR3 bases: TGTGCCAGTAGTATGATAGCGACAGGGCAATACAATGAGCAGTTCTTC.

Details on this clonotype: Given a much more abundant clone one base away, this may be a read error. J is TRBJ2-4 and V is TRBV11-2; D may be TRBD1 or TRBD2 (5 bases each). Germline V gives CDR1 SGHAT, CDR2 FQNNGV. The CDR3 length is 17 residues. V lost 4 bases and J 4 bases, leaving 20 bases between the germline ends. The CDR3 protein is CASSSMGERSPKNIQYF. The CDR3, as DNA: TGTGCCAGCAGCTCTATGGGGGAGCGGAGCCCAAAAAACATTCAGTACTTC.

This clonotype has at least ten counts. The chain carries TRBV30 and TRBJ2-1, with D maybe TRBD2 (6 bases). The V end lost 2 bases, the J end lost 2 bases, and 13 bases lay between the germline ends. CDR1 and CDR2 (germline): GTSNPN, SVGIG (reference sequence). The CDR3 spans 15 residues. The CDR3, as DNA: TGTGCCTGGAGTCTCCCCGGGGGAACCTACAATGAGCAGTTCTTC. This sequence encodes CAWSLPGGTYNEQFF. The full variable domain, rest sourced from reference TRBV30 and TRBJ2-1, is SQTIHQWPATLVQPVGSPLSLECTVEGTSNPNLYWYRQAAGRGLQLLFYSVGIGQISSEVPQNLSASRPQDRQFILSSKKLLLSDSGFYLCAWSLPGGTYNEQFFGPGTRLTVL.

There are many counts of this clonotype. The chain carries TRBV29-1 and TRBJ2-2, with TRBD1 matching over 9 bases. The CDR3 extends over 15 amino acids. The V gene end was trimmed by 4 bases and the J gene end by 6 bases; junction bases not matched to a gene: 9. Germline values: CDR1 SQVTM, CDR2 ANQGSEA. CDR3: CSVVDRGKGAGELFF. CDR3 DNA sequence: TGCAGCGTTGTGGACAGGGGTAAAGGAGCCGGGGAGCTGTTTTTT.

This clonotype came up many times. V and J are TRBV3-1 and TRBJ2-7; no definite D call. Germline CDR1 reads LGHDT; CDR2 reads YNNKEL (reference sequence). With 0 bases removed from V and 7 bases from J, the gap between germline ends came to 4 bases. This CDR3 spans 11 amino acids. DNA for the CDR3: TGTGCCAGCAGCCAAGACAGGGAGCAGTACTTC. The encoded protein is CASSQDREQYF.

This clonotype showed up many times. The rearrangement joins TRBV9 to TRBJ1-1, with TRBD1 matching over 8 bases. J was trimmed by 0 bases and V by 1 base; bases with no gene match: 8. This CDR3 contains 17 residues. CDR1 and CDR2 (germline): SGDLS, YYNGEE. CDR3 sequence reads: CASSVNRDRLMNTEAFF. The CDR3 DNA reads TGTGCCAGCAGCGTAAACCGGGACAGGTTGATGAACACTGAAGCTTTCTTT.

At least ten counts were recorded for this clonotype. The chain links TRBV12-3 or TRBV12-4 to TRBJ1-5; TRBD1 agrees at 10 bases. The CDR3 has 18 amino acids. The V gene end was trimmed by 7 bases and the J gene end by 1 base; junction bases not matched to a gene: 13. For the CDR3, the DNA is TGTGCCAGCAACCGCGAACCGGGACAGGGGTTAAGCAATCAGCCCCAGCATTTT. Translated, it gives CASNREPGQGLSNQPQHF.

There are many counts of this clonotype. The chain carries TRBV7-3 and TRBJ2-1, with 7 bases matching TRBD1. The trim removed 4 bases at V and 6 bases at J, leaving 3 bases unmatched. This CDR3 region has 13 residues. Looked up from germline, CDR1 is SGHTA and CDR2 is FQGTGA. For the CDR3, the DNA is TGTGCCAGCAGCTCGAACAGGGGCAATGAGCAGTTCTTC. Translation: CASSSNRGNEQFF.

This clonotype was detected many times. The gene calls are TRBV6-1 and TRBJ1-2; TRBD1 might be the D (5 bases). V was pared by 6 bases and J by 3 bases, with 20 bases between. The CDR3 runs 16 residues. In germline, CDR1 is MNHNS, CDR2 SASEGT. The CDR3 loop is CASSTSRTPFDYGYTF. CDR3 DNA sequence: TGTGCCAGCAGCACCTCCCGGACACCTTTCGACTATGGCTACACCTTC.

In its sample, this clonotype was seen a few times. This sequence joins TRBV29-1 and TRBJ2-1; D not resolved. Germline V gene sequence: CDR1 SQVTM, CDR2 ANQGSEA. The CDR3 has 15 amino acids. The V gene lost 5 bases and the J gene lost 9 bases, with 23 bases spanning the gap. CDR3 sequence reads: CSVSKDLEKAREQFF. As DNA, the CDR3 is TGCAGCGTTTCCAAAGACTTAGAAAAGGCTCGTGAGCAGTTCTTC.

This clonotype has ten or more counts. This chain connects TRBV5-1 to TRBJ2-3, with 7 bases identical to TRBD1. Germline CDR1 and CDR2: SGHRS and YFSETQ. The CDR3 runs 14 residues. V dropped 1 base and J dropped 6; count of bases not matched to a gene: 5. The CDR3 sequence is CASSLLTGDDTQYF. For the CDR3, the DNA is TGCGCCAGCAGCTTGCTAACAGGGGACGATACGCAGTATTTT.

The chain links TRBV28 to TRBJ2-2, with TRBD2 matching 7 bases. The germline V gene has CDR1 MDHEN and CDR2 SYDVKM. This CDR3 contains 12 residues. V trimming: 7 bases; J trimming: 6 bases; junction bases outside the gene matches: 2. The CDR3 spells CASTRGAGELFF. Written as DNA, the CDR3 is TGTGCCAGCACTCGGGGGGCCGGGGAGCTGTTTTTT.

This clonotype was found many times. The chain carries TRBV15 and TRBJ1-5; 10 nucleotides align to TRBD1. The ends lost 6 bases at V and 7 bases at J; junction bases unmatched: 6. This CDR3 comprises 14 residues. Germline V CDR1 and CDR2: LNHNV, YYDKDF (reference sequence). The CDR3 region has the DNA TGTGCCACCAGGGAAGGACAGGGGGGACAGCCCCAGCATTTT. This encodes CATREGQGGQPQHF.

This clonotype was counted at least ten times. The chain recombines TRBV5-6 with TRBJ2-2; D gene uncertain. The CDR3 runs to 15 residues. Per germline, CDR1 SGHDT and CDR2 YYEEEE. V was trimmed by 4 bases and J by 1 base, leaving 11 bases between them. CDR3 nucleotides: TGTGCCAGCAGCCCAGACGGACGGAACACCGGGGAGCTGTTTTTT. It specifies CASSPDGRNTGELFF.

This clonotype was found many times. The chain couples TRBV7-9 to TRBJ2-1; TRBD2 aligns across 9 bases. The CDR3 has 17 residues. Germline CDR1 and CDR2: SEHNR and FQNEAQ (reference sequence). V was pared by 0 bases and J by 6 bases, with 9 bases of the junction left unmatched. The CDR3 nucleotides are TGTGCCAGCAGCTTAGCGCGGTGGACTAGCGCCTCCAATGAGCAGTTCTTC. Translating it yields CASSLARWTSASNEQFF. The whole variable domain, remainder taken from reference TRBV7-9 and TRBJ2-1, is DTGVSQNPRHKITKRGQNVTFRCDPISEHNRLYWYRQTLGQGPEFLTYFQNEAQLEKSRLLSDRFSAERPKGSFSTLEIQRTEQGDSAMYLCASSLARWTSASNEQFFGPGTRLTVL.

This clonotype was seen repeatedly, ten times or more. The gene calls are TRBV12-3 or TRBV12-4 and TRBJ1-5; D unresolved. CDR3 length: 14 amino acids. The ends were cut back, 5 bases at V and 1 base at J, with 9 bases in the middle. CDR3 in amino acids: CASSTQDSNQPQHF. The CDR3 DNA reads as TGTGCCAGCAGTACCCAGGACAGCAATCAGCCCCAGCATTTT.

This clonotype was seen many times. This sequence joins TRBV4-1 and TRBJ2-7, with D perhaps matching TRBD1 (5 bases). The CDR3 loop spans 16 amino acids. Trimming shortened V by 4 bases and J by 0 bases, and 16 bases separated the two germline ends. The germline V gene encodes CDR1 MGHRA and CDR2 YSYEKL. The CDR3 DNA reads TGCGCCAGCAGCCCCTCGACAGTAGTCTTCTCCTACGAGCAGTACTTC. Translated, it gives CASSPSTVVFSYEQYF.

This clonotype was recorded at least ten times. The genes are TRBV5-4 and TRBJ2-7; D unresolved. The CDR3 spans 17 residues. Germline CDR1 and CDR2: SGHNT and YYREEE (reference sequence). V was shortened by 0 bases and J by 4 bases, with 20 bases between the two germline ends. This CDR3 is CASSLADGPRLSYEQYF. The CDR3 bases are TGTGCCAGCAGCTTGGCCGACGGGCCTCGGCTAAGTTACGAGCAGTACTTC.

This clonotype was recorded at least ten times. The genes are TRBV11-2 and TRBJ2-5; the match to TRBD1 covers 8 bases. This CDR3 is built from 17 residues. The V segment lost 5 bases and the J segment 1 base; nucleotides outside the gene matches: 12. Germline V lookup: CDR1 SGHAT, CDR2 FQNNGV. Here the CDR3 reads CASSLSSPRGPQETQYF. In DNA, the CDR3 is TGTGCCAGCAGCCTAAGCTCTCCCAGGGGGCCCCAAGAGACCCAGTACTTC.

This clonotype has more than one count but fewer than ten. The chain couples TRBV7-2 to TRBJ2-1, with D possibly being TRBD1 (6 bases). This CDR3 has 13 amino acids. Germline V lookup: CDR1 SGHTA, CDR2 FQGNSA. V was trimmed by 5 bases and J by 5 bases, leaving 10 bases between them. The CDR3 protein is CASSPGHHNEQFF. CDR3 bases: TGTGCCAGCAGCCCGGGACACCACAATGAGCAGTTCTTC.

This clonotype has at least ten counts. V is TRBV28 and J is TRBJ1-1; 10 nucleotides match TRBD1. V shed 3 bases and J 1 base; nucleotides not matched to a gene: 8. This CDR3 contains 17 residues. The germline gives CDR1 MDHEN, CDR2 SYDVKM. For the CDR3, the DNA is TGTGCCAGCAGTTTCGGGACAGGGGCGACTCAGAACACTGAAGCTTTCTTT. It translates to CASSFGTGATQNTEAFF.

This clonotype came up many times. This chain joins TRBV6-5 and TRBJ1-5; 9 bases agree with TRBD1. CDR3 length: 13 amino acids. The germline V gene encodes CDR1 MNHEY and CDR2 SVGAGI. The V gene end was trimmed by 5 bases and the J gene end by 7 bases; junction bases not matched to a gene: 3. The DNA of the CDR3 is TGTGCCAGCAGTGACAGGGGGAGGCAGCCCCAGCATTTT. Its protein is CASSDRGRQPQHF.

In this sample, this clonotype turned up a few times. The CDR3 bases are TGTGCCAGTTCATATGGGACAGGGAACTACGAGCAGTACTTC. Residues: CASSYGTGNYEQYF. The chain has TRBV11-2 and TRBJ2-7; TRBD1 aligns across 9 bases. V dropped 9 bases and J dropped 3; count of bases not matched to a gene: 9. CDR1 SGHAT and CDR2 FQNNGV come from the germline V gene. This CDR3 spans 14 amino acids.

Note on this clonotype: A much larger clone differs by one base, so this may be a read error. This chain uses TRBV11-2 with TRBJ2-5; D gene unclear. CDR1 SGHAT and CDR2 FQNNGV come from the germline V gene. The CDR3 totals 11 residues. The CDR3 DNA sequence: TGTGCCAACAGCTCGCAAGAGACCCAGTACTTC. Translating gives CANSSQETQYF.

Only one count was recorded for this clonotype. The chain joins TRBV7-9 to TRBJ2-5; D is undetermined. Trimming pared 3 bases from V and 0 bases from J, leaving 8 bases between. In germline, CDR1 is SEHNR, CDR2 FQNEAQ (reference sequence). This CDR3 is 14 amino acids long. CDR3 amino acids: CASSFRPDQETQYF. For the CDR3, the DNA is TGTGCCAGCAGCTTTAGGCCAGACCAAGAGACCCAGTACTTC.

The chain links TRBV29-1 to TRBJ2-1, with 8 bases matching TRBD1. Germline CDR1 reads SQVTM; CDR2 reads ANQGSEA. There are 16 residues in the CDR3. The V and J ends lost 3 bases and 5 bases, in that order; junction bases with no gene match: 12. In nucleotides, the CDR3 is TGCAGCGTTGATGGTTTCGGGACAGGAGGGAACAATGAGCAGTTCTTC. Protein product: CSVDGFGTGGNNEQFF.

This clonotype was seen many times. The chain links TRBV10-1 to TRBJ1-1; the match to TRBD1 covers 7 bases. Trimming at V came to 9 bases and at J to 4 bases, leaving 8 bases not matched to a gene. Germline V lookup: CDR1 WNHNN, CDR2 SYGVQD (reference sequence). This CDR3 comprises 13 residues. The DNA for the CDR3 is TGCGCCAGTATCGAGGGGGCACTCACTGAAGCTTTCTTT. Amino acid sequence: CASIEGALTEAFF.

CDR3 region: CSVEDQHEQFF. The CDR3, as DNA: TGCAGCGTTGAAGATCAACATGAGCAGTTCTTC. This chain connects TRBV29-1 to TRBJ2-1; D uncertain. V lost 0 bases, J lost 8 bases, and 5 bases lay in between. This CDR3 region has 11 residues. The germline gives CDR1 SQVTM, CDR2 ANQGSEA.

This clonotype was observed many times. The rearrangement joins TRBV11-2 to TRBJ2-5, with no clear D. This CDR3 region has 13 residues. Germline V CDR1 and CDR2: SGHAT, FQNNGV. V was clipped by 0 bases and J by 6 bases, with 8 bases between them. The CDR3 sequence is CASSLERLKTQYF. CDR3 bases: TGTGCCAGCAGCTTAGAAAGGTTGAAGACCCAGTACTTC.